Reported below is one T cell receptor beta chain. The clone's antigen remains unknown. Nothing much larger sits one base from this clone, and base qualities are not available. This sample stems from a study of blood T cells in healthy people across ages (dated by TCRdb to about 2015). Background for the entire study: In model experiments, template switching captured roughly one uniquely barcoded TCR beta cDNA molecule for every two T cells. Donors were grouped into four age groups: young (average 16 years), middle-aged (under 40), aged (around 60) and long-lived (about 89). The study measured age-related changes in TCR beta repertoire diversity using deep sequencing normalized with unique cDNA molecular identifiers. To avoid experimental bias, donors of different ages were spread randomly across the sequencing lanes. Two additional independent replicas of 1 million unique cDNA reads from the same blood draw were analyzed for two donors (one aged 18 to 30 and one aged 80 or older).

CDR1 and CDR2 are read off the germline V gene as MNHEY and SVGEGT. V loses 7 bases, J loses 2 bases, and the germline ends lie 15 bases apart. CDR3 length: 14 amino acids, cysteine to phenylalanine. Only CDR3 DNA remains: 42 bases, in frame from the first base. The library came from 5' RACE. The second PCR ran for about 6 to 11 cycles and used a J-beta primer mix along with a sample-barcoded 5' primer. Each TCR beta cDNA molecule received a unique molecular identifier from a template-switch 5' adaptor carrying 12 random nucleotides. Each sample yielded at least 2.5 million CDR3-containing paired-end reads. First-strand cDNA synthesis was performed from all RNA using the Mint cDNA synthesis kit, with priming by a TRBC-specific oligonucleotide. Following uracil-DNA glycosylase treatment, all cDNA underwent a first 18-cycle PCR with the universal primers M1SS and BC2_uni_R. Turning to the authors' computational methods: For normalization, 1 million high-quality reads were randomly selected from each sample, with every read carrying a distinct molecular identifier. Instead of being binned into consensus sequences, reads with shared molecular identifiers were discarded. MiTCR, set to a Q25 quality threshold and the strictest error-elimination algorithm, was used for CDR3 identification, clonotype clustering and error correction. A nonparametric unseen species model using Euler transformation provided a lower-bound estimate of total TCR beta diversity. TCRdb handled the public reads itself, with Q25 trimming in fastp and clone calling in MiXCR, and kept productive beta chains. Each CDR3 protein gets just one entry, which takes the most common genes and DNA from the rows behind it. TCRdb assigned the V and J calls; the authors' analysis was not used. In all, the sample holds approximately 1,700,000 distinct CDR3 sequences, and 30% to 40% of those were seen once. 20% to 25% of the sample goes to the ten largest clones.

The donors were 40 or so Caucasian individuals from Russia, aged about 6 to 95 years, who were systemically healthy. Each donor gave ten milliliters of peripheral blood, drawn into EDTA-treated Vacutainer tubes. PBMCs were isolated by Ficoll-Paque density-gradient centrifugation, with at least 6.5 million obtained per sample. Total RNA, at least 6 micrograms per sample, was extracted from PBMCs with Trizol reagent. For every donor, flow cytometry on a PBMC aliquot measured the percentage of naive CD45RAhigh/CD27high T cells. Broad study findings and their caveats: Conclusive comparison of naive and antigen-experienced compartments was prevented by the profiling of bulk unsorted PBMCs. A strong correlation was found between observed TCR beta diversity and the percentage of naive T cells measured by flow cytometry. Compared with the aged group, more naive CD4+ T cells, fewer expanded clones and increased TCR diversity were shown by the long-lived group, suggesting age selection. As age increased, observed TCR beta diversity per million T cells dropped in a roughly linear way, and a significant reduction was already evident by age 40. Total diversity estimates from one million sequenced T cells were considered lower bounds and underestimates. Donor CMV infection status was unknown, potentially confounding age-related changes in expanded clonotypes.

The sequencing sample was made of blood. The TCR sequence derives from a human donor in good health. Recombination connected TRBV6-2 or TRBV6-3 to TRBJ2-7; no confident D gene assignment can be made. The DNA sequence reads TGTGCCAGCAAGCACCCCGGAAGCGCCTACGAGCAGTACTTC. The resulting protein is CASKHPGSAYEQYF.